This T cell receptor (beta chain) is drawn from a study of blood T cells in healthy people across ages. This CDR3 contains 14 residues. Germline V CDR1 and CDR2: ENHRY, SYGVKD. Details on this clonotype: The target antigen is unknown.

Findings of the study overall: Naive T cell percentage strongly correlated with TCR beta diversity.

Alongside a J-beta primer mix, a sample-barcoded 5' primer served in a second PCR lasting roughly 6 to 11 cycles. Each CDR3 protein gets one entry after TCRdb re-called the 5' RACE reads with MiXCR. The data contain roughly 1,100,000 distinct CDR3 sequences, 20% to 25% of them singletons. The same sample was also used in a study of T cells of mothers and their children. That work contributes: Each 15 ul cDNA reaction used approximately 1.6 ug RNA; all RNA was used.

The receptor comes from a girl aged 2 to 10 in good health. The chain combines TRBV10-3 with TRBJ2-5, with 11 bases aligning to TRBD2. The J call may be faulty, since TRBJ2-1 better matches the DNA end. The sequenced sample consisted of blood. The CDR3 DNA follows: TGTGCCATCTCGGGACTAGCGGATTACAATGAGCAGTTCTTC. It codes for CAISGLADYNEQFF.